One sample yielded the 8 T cell receptor beta chains listed below, sequenced in a study of beta chain features in type 1 diabetes. The study reverse transcribed the entire isolated RNA, so it sequenced expressed TCRB transcripts. The protocol was immunoSEQ multiplex PCR, while the TCRdb copy is restricted to in-frame clones and leaves out a portion. The sample comprises roughly 400,000 clones, roughly 16% of which are singletons, and approximately 0.019% rests with the top ten. Sequenced: naive CD4+ T cells from blood. The receptors shown here come from a woman younger than 30 in good health.

This clone has just a few counts. J is TRBJ2-3 and V is TRBV5-1, with 7 bases matching TRBD2. CDR3 length equals 16 residues. Trimming cost V 0 bases and J 5 bases; bases outside gene matches: 9. Germline CDR1 and CDR2: SGHRS and YFSETQ. The CDR3 is CASSLAWRESGDTQYF. The CDR3 nucleotides are TGCGCCAGCAGCTTGGCCTGGCGGGAGAGCGGAGATACGCAGTATTTT.

This clone was recorded a few times. This chain uses TRBV7-2 with TRBJ1-5; D not resolved. Germline CDR1 and CDR2: SGHTA and FQGNSA. CDR3 length: 14 residues. Trimming removed 1 base from V and 6 bases from J, with 10 bases in between. The CDR3 sequence: CASSLEGRAQPQHF. CDR3 bases: TGTGCCAGCAGCTTAGAAGGGAGAGCTCAGCCCCAGCATTTT.

This clone was recorded a few times. The rearrangement links TRBV2 to TRBJ2-2, with D maybe TRBD1 (5 bases). V was pared by 4 bases and J by 6 bases, with 12 bases between. CDR1 is SNHLY, CDR2 FYNNEI, per germline. This CDR3 is 14 amino acids long. CDR3 protein: CASSVEQVSGELFF. The CDR3 DNA is TGTGCCAGCAGTGTCGAACAGGTCTCCGGGGAGCTGTTTTTT. Full variable domain (outside the CDR3, taken from reference TRBV2 and TRBJ2-2): EPEVTQTPSHQVTQMGQEVILRCVPISNHLYFYWYRQILGQKVEFLVSFYNNEISEKSEIFDDQFSVERPDGSNFTLKIRSTKLEDSAMYFCASSVEQVSGELFFGEGSRLTVL.

This clone was picked up a small number of times. The V gene is TRBV10-3, the J gene TRBJ2-7; D is perhaps TRBD2 (7 bases). Trimming stripped 0 bases from V and 0 bases from J, with 24 bases between. Germline CDR1 ENHRY, CDR2 SYGVKD. CDR3 size: 20 residues. The CDR3 reads CAISESLGGRQSGTSYEQYF. For the CDR3, the DNA is TGTGCCATCAGTGAGTCGCTAGGGGGAAGACAAAGCGGGACCTCCTACGAGCAGTACTTC.

The V and J genes are TRBV7-9 and TRBJ1-2; TRBD1 agrees at 7 bases. This CDR3 comprises 13 residues. Trimming removed 5 bases from V and 6 bases from J; junction bases left unmatched: 6. CDR1 is SEHNR, CDR2 FQNEAQ, per germline (reference sequence). The CDR3 reads CASSPTGPHGYTF. The DNA of the CDR3 is TGTGCCAGCAGCCCGACAGGGCCGCATGGCTACACCTTC. Combining the CDR3 with reference TRBV7-9 and TRBJ1-2 gives the whole variable domain DTGVSQNPRHKITKRGQNVTFRCDPISEHNRLYWYRQTLGQGPEFLTYFQNEAQLEKSRLLSDRFSAERPKGSFSTLEIQRTEQGDSAMYLCASSPTGPHGYTFGSGTRLTVV.

This chain uses TRBV18 with TRBJ2-7, with D maybe TRBD2 (5 bases). The germline V gene has CDR1 KGHSH and CDR2 LQKENI. The CDR3 loop spans 14 amino acids. V was cut by 2 bases and J by 0 bases, with 8 bases left in between. Here the CDR3 reads CASSPIGVSYEQYF. CDR3 nucleotides: TGTGCCAGCTCACCAATCGGGGTCTCCTACGAGCAGTACTTC.

The chain recombines TRBV7-2 with TRBJ2-2; 9 bases agree with TRBD2. Germline V lookup: CDR1 SGHTA, CDR2 FQGNSA. V shed 2 bases and J 4 bases; nucleotides not matched to a gene: 11. CDR3 length equals 18 residues. The CDR3 loop reads CASSLRILREGSTGELFF. The DNA for the CDR3 is TGTGCCAGCAGCTTACGTATCCTGCGGGAGGGTAGCACCGGGGAGCTGTTTTTT. The variable domain in full, completed from reference TRBV7-2 and TRBJ2-2, reads GAGVSQSPSNKVTEKGKDVELRCDPISGHTALYWYRQSLGQGLEFLIYFQGNSAPDKSGLPSDRFSAERTGGSVSTLTIQRTQQEDSAVYLCASSLRILREGSTGELFFGEGSRLTVL.

The sample holds a few counts of this clone. The chain combines TRBV9 with TRBJ2-5, with unresolved D. V was clipped by 0 bases and J by 7 bases, with 10 bases between them. The CDR3 is made up of 13 amino acids. From germline, CDR1 is SGDLS and CDR2 YYNGEE. This chain's CDR3 is CASSVAVYGTQYF. The DNA of the CDR3 is TGTGCCAGCAGCGTAGCGGTCTATGGGACCCAGTACTTC.